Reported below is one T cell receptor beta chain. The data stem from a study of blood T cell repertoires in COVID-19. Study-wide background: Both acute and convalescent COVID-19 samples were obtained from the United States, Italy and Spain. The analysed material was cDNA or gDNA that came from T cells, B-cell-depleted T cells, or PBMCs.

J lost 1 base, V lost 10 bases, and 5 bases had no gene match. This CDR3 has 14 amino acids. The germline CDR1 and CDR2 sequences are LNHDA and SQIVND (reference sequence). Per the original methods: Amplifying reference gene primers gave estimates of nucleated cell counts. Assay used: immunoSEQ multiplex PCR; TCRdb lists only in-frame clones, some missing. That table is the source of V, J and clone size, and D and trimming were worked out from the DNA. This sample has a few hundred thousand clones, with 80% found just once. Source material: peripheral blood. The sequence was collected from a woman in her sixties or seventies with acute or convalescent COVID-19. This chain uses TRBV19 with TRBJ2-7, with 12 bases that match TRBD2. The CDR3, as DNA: TGTGCCACCGGACTAGCGGGGCGGTCCTACGAGCAGTACTTC. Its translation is CATGLAGRSYEQYF.